Below are 31 T cell receptor beta chains sequenced from a single sample in a study of shared clonotypes between healthy human individuals. TCRdb keeps only in-frame clones here, not all; method: immunoSEQ multiplex PCR. The data show roughly 1 million clones, under 80% seen once. The sequenced sample consisted of memory CD4+ T cells sorted from blood. Described subset: CD45RA-negative fraction. These receptors came from a man between 18 and 35 years old in good health.

This chain uses TRBV5-1 with TRBJ1-1; no reliable D call. Between the trimmed V and J ends, which lost 4 bases and 3 bases, there was a span of 10 bases. The CDR3 runs to 13 residues. Germline CDR1 and CDR2: SGHRS and YFSETQ. CDR3 sequence (DNA): TGCGCCAGCAGCCCGACGGATTACACTGAAGCTTTCTTT. Its protein product is CASSPTDYTEAFF.

V usage is TRBV10-3 and J usage is TRBJ2-6; 9 positions agree with TRBD1. The V gene's germline CDR1 is ENHRY and CDR2 SYGVKD. This CDR3 has 19 amino acids. V gave up 4 bases and J gave up 1 base; unmatched junction bases: 11. In nucleotides, the CDR3 is TGTGCCATCAGTGCATTATCCGGGACAGGGACTTCTGGGGCCAACGTCCTGACTTTC. Translation gives CAISALSGTGTSGANVLTF.

As concerns this clone: Other DNA sequences in this sample translate to the same CDR3. The chain combines TRBV30 with TRBJ2-1; D is uncertain. The CDR3 has 12 amino acids. Germline V gene sequence: CDR1 GTSNPN, CDR2 SVGIG (reference sequence). The V gene lost 0 bases and the J gene lost 7 bases, with 7 bases spanning the gap. The CDR3 DNA reads as TGTGCCTGGAGTGTAGTCAGAAATGAGCAGTTCTTC. Translation gives CAWSVVRNEQFF.

To note about this clone: A much bigger clone sits one base away, suggesting this may be a read error. At the DNA level, this CDR3 is encoded by other sequences in the same sample as well. The rearrangement joins TRBV6-1 to TRBJ1-1; tentative D call: TRBD1 (5 bases). The CDR3 is 13 amino acids. Germline CDR1 MNHNS, CDR2 SASEGT. The V end was cut by 6 bases, the J end by 5 bases, with 13 bases between. CDR3 in amino acids: CASRGPGETEAFF. DNA of the CDR3: TGTGCCAGCAGGGGACCGGGAGAGACTGAAGCTTTCTTT.

The chain combines TRBV18 with TRBJ1-5; no reliable D call. Trimming took 5 bases from V and 9 from J, leaving 8 bases between them. The CDR3 runs to 11 residues. Germline CDR1 reads KGHSH; CDR2 reads LQKENI. CDR3 region: CASSSEGPQHF. CDR3 nucleotides: TGTGCCAGCTCATCAGAGGGGCCCCAGCATTTT.

CDR3 residues: CATSGQVGPEKLFF. Here the CDR3 DNA reads TGTGCCACCAGCGGGCAGGTGGGTCCTGAAAAACTGTTTTTT. This sequence joins TRBV15 and TRBJ1-4; D is ambiguous. This CDR3 is built from 14 residues. Germline lookup yields CDR1 LNHNV and CDR2 YYDKDF (reference sequence). V lost 5 bases and J 7 bases, leaving 14 bases between the germline ends. The variable domain in full, with the rest retrieved from reference TRBV15 and TRBJ1-4, is DAMVIQNPRYQVTQFGKPVTLSCSQTLNHNVMYWYQQKSSQAPKLLFHYYDKDFNNEADTPDNFQSRRPNTSFCFLDIRSPGLGDTAMYLCATSGQVGPEKLFFGSGTQLSVL.

The rearrangement links TRBV5-6 to TRBJ2-5, with D perhaps matching TRBD2 (6 bases). Trimming took 1 base from V and 9 from J, leaving 7 bases between them. Germline values: CDR1 SGHDT, CDR2 YYEEEE. The CDR3 extends over 11 amino acids. The CDR3 nucleotides read TGTGCCAGCAGCTTGTCGGGGGCCCAGTACTTC. Encoded protein: CASSLSGAQYF.

This clone was detected a few times. This CDR3 is also generated by other DNA sequences in the sample. J is TRBJ2-2 and V is TRBV5-1, with D uncertain. With 4 bases removed from V and 1 base from J, the gap between germline ends came to 5 bases. CDR3 length equals 13 residues. The germline CDR1 and CDR2 sequences are SGHRS and YFSETQ. The CDR3 here is CASSGRNTGELFF. The CDR3 DNA reads as TGCGCCAGCAGCGGGCGGAACACCGGGGAGCTGTTTTTT.

This chain connects TRBV12-5 to TRBJ1-1; no clear D. This CDR3 comprises 12 residues. V was shortened by 3 bases and J by 7 bases, with 9 bases between the two germline ends. CDR1 is LGHNT and CDR2 is FRNRAP in the germline V gene. The CDR3 loop reads CASGFWGSEAFF. CDR3 nucleotide sequence: TGTGCTAGTGGTTTCTGGGGAAGTGAAGCTTTCTTT.

This chain uses TRBV30 with TRBJ2-7; the D gene is possibly TRBD2 (5 bases). Trimming left V 3 bases short and J 3 bases short, with 12 bases between. This CDR3 contains 13 residues. The germline V gene encodes CDR1 GTSNPN and CDR2 SVGIG (reference sequence). The chain's CDR3 is CAWRVWSGYEQYF. Here the CDR3 DNA reads TGTGCCTGGAGGGTCTGGAGCGGCTACGAGCAGTACTTC. Together with reference TRBV30 and TRBJ2-7, the CDR3 gives the full variable domain: SQTIHQWPATLVQPVGSPLSLECTVEGTSNPNLYWYRQAAGRGLQLLFYSVGIGQISSEVPQNLSASRPQDRQFILSSKKLLLSDSGFYLCAWRVWSGYEQYFGPGTRLTVT.

This sequence joins TRBV5-1 and TRBJ2-5; D possibly corresponds to TRBD2 (6 bases). CDR1 and CDR2 (germline): SGHRS, YFSETQ. This CDR3 comprises 15 residues. The ends were cut back, 4 bases at V and 3 bases at J, with 16 bases in the middle. CDR3 protein: CASSRGSEGKETQYF. CDR3 nucleotide sequence: TGCGCCAGCAGCCGGGGATCGGAGGGGAAAGAGACCCAGTACTTC.

This clone has only a few counts. The rearrangement joins TRBV7-8 to TRBJ1-5; D is unclear. Trimming cost V 5 bases and J 2 bases, with 10 bases left between them. The CDR3 has 14 residues. Germline V gene data show CDR1 as SGHVS and CDR2 as FQNEAQ. The CDR3 coding sequence is TGTGCCAGCAGCGCCGTTTGGGGCAATCAGCCCCAGCATTTT. Its translation is CASSAVWGNQPQHF.

The chain combines TRBV7-8 with TRBJ1-5, with D possibly TRBD1 on 6 matching bases. CDR3 length equals 15 residues. The V and J ends lost 5 bases and 3 bases respectively, with 14 bases between them. Germline loops: CDR1 SGHVS, CDR2 FQNEAQ. The CDR3 DNA follows: TGTGCCAGCAGCAAATCGGACAGAGTCAATCAGCCCCAGCATTTT. This codes for CASSKSDRVNQPQHF.

The rearrangement links TRBV5-1 to TRBJ1-4; 7 nucleotides match TRBD1. CDR1 is SGHRS and CDR2 is YFSETQ in the germline V gene. This CDR3 has 15 amino acids. The V gene end was trimmed by 0 bases and the J gene end by 4 bases; junction bases not matched to a gene: 3. The CDR3 loop reads CASSLGTGVNEKLFF. For the CDR3, the DNA is TGCGCCAGCAGCTTGGGGACAGGAGTTAATGAAAAACTGTTTTTT.

V is TRBV5-6 and J is TRBJ1-1; D remains unclear. From germline, CDR1 is SGHDT and CDR2 YYEEEE. Trimming left V 0 bases short and J 3 bases short, with 9 bases between. This CDR3 has 14 residues. The CDR3 DNA reads as TGTGCCAGCAGCTTGGTGGGATGGGACACTGAAGCTTTCTTT. This gives the protein CASSLVGWDTEAFF. Looking up the rest from reference TRBV5-6 and TRBJ1-1 gives the full variable domain: DAGVTQSPTHLIKTRGQQVTLRCSPKSGHDTVSWYQQALGQGPQFIFQYYEEEERQRGNFPDRFSGHQFPNYSSELNVNALLLGDSALYLCASSLVGWDTEAFFGQGTRLTVV.

CDR3 in DNA: TGCGCCAGCAGCTTACCCCTTTTAGCGGGAGATGCCTACGAGCAGTACTTC. Translating it yields CASSLPLLAGDAYEQYF. This rearrangement joins TRBV5-1 to TRBJ2-7; 9 nucleotides match TRBD2. Looked up from germline, CDR1 is SGHRS and CDR2 is YFSETQ. The trim removed 2 bases at V and 2 bases at J, leaving 11 bases unmatched. The length of the CDR3 is 17 residues.

J is TRBJ1-1 and V is TRBV5-6; TRBD1 agrees at 11 bases. Germline CDR1 and CDR2: SGHDT and YYEEEE. CDR3 length: 17 residues. The trim removed 1 base at V and 2 bases at J, leaving 7 bases unmatched. The CDR3 is CASSLRGQGAGNTEAFF. The CDR3 DNA is TGTGCCAGCAGCTTGCGAGGACAGGGGGCGGGAAACACTGAAGCTTTCTTT.

This clone is a singleton in its sample. The CDR3 sequence is CASWTSGERELFF. The CDR3 DNA follows: TGTGCCAGCTGGACTAGCGGGGAGCGGGAGCTGTTTTTT. This chain links TRBV6-1 with TRBJ2-2; TRBD2 matches 12 bases. After removal of 8 bases from V and 9 bases from J, the junction contained 4 bases not matched to a gene. The length of the CDR3 is 13 residues. From germline, CDR1 is MNHNS and CDR2 SASEGT.

This clone has a single count. The chain links TRBV4-3 to TRBJ1-5; possibly TRBD1 for D (5 bases). This CDR3 is built from 16 residues. The germline V gene has CDR1 LGHNA and CDR2 YSLEER. V lost 4 bases to trimming and J lost 5 bases, with 18 bases between them. CDR3 sequence (DNA): TGCGCCAGCAGCCCCCGGTATAGGGGTGCCGATCAGCCCCAGCATTTT. It is translated as CASSPRYRGADQPQHF.

This clone was counted a single time. The chain couples TRBV18 to TRBJ1-3; D call uncertain. From germline, CDR1 is KGHSH and CDR2 LQKENI. The V gene lost 3 bases and the J gene lost 7 bases, with 10 bases spanning the gap. This CDR3 has 13 residues. The CDR3 loop is CASSPGSFNTIYF. The CDR3 nucleotides are TGTGCCAGCTCACCTGGGTCTTTCAACACCATATATTTT. The variable domain in full, completed from reference TRBV18 and TRBJ1-3, reads NAGVMQNPRHLVRRRGQEARLRCSPMKGHSHVYWYRQLPEEGLKFMVYLQKENIIDESGMPKERFSAEFPKEGPSILRIQQVVRGDSAAYFCASSPGSFNTIYFGEGSWLTVV.

The chain uses TRBV7-2 and TRBJ2-7; 12 bases are shared with TRBD2. J lost 3 bases, V lost 5 bases, and 5 bases had no gene match. Germline V gene sequence: CDR1 SGHTA, CDR2 FQGNSA. The CDR3 loop spans 15 amino acids. DNA of the CDR3: TGTGCCAGCAGCGTAACACTAGCGGGGGGCTACGAGCAGTACTTC. Encoded protein: CASSVTLAGGYEQYF.

The CDR3 region has the DNA TGTGCCAACTCAGAACGCAGAGCGAACACCGGGGAGCTGTTTTTT. This gives the protein CANSERRANTGELFF. This chain joins TRBV11-2 and TRBJ2-2, with D unresolved. This CDR3 contains 15 residues. CDR1 SGHAT and CDR2 FQNNGV come from the germline V gene. V gave up 10 bases and J gave up 0 bases, with 15 bases separating them.

The chain combines TRBV5-1 with TRBJ2-7; unclear D gene. The CDR3 totals 13 residues. Germline lookup yields CDR1 SGHRS and CDR2 YFSETQ. V lost 1 base, J lost 2 bases, and 7 bases lay in between. CDR3 coding DNA: TGCGCCAGCAGCTTGATACCTCCCTACGAGCAGTACTTC. Amino acids: CASSLIPPYEQYF.

The V and J genes are TRBV27 and TRBJ2-7, with 10 bases that match TRBD1. Per the germline V gene, CDR1 is MNHEY and CDR2 is SMNVEV (reference sequence). V dropped 6 bases and J dropped 2; count of bases not matched to a gene: 4. The CDR3 has 14 residues. CDR3 loop: CASRTGQGTYEQYF. In DNA form, the CDR3 reads TGTGCCAGCAGGACGGGACAGGGGACCTACGAGCAGTACTTC.

The table lists this clone with a few counts. The chain is built from TRBV27 and TRBJ1-5, with 7 positions matching TRBD1. V gave up 6 bases and J gave up 7 bases; unmatched junction bases: 9. The CDR3 has 14 residues. The germline gives CDR1 MNHEY, CDR2 SMNVEV (reference sequence). The CDR3 DNA sequence: TGTGCCAGCAGGGAGACAGGGTGGAACCAGCCCCAGCATTTT. This sequence encodes CASRETGWNQPQHF.

The J gene is TRBJ1-3, the V gene TRBV5-1, with TRBD1 as a possible D gene (6 bases). Germline V gene data show CDR1 as SGHRS and CDR2 as YFSETQ. V gave up 7 bases and J gave up 0 bases, with 17 bases separating them. The CDR3 length is 16 residues. CDR3 protein: CASCVRDIRSGNTIYF. The CDR3 bases are TGCGCCAGCTGCGTCCGGGACATCCGCTCTGGAAACACCATATATTTT.

This clone has a handful of counts. The chain is built from TRBV7-9 and TRBJ1-2; perhaps TRBD1 as D (6 bases). From germline, CDR1 is SEHNR and CDR2 FQNEAQ (reference sequence). This CDR3 has 13 residues. V was pared by 7 bases and J by 5 bases, with 14 bases between. The CDR3 loop reads CASTRTEGYGYTF. CDR3 nucleotides: TGTGCCAGCACCCGGACAGAGGGGTATGGCTACACCTTC.

The chain recombines TRBV30 with TRBJ2-2, with 10 bases that match TRBD2. Germline values: CDR1 GTSNPN, CDR2 SVGIG (reference sequence). Losses at the gene ends were 7 bases for V and 2 bases for J; bases not matched to a gene: 4. CDR3 length equals 14 residues. CDR3 in DNA: TGTGCCTTTAGCGGGGGGAAAAACACCGGGGAGCTGTTTTTT. Translating gives CAFSGGKNTGELFF.

This clone was detected many times. The DNA for the CDR3 is TGTGCCAGCAGACCTAGCGGGGGATACACAGATACGCAGTATTTT. Its protein product is CASRPSGGYTDTQYF. The chain has TRBV27 and TRBJ2-3, with 10 bases that match TRBD2. The J segment lost 2 bases and the V segment lost 6 bases, leaving 5 bases of the junction unmatched. The CDR3 runs to 15 residues. Germline lookup yields CDR1 MNHEY and CDR2 SMNVEV (reference sequence).

This chain uses TRBV29-1 with TRBJ2-7; 12 positions agree with TRBD2. The CDR3 covers 13 residues. The V segment lost 6 bases and the J segment 6 bases; nucleotides outside the gene matches: 6. Germline V gene sequence: CDR1 SQVTM, CDR2 ANQGSEA. The CDR3 spells CSVRTSGGTEQYF. CDR3 bases: TGCAGCGTCCGAACTAGCGGGGGGACCGAGCAGTACTTC.

This rearrangement joins TRBV4-1 to TRBJ2-1; 10 bases align to TRBD2. There are 16 residues in the CDR3. CDR1 and CDR2 from the germline V gene are MGHRA and YSYEKL. V was pared by 6 bases and J by 4 bases, with 9 bases of the junction left unmatched. CDR3 loop: CASRKDLAGVYNEQFF. The CDR3 coding sequence is TGCGCCAGCAGAAAGGACCTAGCGGGGGTTTACAATGAGCAGTTCTTC.